This note documents a single TCR beta chain sequence. Its antigen is still unknown. The data derive from a study of Ad26.COV2.S vaccination and SARS-CoV-2 variants. Study information: In the study, Ad26.COV2.S was injected intramuscularly once, or twice 56 days apart.

Study findings and constraints: Higher spike-specific TCR breadth was found in vaccine recipients than in placebo recipients.

The sample's treatment: around 19 received Ad26.COV2.S at low or high dose, single or two shots; 5 received placebo; per-sample allocation not given. After the first vaccine or placebo injection, samples were drawn on day 63. Spike of the Wuhan-strain SARS-CoV-2 was expressed by an Ad26 vector, which formed the vaccine. The CDR3 sequence is 16 residues long. V lost 4 bases, J lost 7 bases, and 12 bases stayed unmatched. Germline loops: CDR1 SGHRS, CDR2 YFSETQ. The table came from immunoSEQ multiplex PCR; TCRdb's copy has only in-frame clones and leaves some out. The data hold 450,000 to 550,000 clones, with 75% to 90% observed a single time.

This TCR came from a person between 18 and 60 years old who received the Ad26.COV2.S COVID-19 vaccine or a placebo. The J gene is TRBJ2-2, the V gene TRBV5-1; 8 bases align to TRBD2. Here the sequenced sample was peripheral blood, taken in a trial of Ad26.COV2.S vaccine versus placebo. The CDR3 protein is CASSALLAEGVGELFF. The CDR3 DNA follows: TGCGCCAGCAGCGCACTACTAGCGGAGGGGGTCGGGGAGCTGTTTTTT.